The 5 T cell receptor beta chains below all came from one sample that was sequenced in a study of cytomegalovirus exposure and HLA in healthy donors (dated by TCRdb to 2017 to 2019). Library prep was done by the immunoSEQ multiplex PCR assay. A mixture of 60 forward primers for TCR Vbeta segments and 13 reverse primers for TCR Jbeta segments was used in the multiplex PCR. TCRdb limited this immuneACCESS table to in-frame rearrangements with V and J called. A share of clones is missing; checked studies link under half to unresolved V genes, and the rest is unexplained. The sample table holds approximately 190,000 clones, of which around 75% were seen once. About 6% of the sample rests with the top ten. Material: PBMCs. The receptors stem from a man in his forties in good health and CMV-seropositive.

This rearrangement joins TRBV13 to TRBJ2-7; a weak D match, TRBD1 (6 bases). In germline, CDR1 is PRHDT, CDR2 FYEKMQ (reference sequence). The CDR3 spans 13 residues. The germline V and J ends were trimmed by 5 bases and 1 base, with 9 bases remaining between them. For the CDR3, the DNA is TGTGCCAGCAGCCTCAGGGGATCCTACGAGCAGTACTTC. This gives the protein CASSLRGSYEQYF.

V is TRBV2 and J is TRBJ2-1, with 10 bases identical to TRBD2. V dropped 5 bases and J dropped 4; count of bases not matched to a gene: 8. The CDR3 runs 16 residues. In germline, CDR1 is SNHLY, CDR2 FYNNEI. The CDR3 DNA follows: TGTGCCAGCAGTTGGGGGTGGACTAGCGGATACAATGAGCAGTTCTTC. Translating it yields CASSWGWTSGYNEQFF.

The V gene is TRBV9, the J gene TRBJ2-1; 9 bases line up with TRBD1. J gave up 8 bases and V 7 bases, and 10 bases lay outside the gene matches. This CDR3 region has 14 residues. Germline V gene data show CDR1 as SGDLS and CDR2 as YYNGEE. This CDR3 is CASGGDRVQDEQFF. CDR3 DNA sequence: TGTGCCAGCGGGGGGGACAGGGTGCAAGATGAGCAGTTCTTC.

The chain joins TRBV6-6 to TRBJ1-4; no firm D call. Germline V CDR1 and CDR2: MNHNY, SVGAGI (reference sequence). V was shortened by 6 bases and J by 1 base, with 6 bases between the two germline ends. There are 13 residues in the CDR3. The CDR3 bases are TGTGCCAGCAGCGGAGGAACTAATGAAAAACTGTTTTTT. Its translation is CASSGGTNEKLFF.

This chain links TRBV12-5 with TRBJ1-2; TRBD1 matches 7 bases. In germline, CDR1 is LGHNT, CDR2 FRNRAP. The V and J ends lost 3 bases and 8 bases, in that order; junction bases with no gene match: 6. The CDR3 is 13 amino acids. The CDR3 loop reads CASGLGTVGGYTF. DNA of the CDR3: TGTGCTAGTGGTTTAGGGACAGTAGGAGGCTACACCTTC.